This T cell receptor beta chain is from a study of blood T cells in healthy people across ages. This CDR3 contains 13 residues. Deletions cut 0 bases from V and 4 bases from J, with 9 bases between. Germline V lookup: CDR1 SQVTM, CDR2 ANQGSEA. Using a J-beta primer mix together with a sample-barcoded 5' primer, a second PCR was run for about 7 to 12 cycles. One entry per CDR3 protein, called by TCRdb with MiXCR from the 5' RACE reads. This table has around 1.5 million distinct CDR3 sequences, approximately 60% appearing once. The TCR was taken from a man between 18 and 35 years old in good health. Sequences were obtained from blood. The chain is built from TRBV29-1 and TRBJ1-2; D is uncertain. This CDR3 reads CSVEEGRSYGYTF. The DNA for the CDR3 is TGCAGCGTTGAAGAGGGGAGGTCCTATGGCTACACCTTC.